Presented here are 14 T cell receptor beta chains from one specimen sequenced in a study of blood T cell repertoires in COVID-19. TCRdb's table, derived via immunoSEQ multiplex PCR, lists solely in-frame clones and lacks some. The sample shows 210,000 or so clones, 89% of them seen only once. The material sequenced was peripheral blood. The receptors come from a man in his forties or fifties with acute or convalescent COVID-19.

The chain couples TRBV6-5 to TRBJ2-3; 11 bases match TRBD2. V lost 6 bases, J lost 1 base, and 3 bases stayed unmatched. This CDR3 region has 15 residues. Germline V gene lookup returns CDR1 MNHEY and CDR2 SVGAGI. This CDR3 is CASSQGLAGTDTQYF. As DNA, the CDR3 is TGTGCCAGCAGCCAGGGACTAGCGGGCACAGATACGCAGTATTTT.

The CDR3 reads CASSLFSGTGYNEQFF. CDR3 sequence (DNA): TGTGCCAGCAGTTTGTTTTCTGGGACAGGGTACAATGAGCAGTTCTTC. V usage is TRBV28 and J usage is TRBJ2-1; TRBD1 matches at 9 bases. The CDR3 totals 16 residues. Losses at the gene ends were 3 bases for V and 4 bases for J; bases not matched to a gene: 7. Germline V CDR1 and CDR2: MDHEN, SYDVKM.

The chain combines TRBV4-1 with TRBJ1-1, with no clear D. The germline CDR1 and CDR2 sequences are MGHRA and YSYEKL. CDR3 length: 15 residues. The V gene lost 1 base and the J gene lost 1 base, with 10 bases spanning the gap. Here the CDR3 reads CASSQVLGANTEAFF. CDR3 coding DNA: TGCGCCAGCAGCCAAGTGTTGGGAGCGAACACTGAAGCTTTCTTT.

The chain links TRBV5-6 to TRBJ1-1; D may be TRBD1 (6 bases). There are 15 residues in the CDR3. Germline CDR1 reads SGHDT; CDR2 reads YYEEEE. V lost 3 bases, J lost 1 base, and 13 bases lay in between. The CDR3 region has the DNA TGTGCCAGCAGCTCGATCGACAGGACGAACACTGAAGCTTTCTTT. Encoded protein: CASSSIDRTNTEAFF.

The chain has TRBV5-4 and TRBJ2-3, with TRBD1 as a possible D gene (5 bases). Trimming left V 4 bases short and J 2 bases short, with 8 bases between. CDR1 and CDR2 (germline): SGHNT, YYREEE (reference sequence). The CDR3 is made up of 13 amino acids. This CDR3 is CASSPGITDTQYF. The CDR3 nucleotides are TGTGCCAGCAGCCCAGGGATCACAGATACGCAGTATTTT.

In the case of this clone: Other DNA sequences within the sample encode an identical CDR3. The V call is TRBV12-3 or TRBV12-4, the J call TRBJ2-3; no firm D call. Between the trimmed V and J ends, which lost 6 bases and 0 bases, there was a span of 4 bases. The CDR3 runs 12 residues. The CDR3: CASSSSTDTQYF. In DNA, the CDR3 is TGTGCCAGCAGCTCTAGCACAGATACGCAGTATTTT.

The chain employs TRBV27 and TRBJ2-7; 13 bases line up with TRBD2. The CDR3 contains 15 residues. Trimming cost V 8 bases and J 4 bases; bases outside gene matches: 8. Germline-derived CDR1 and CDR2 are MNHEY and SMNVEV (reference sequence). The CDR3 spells CASPTSGGLRYEQYF. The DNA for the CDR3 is TGTGCCAGCCCGACTAGCGGGGGGCTCAGGTACGAGCAGTACTTC.

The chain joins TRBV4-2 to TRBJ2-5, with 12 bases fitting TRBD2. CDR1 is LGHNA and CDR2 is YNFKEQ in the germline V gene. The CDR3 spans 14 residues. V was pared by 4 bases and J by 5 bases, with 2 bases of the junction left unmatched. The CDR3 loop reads CASSRGTSGETQYF. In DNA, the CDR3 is TGTGCCAGCAGCCGAGGGACTAGCGGGGAGACCCAGTACTTC.

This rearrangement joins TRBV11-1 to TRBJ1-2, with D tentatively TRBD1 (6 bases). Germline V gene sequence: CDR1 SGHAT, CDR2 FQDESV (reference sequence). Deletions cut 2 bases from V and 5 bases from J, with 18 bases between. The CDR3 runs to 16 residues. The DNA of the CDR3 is TGTGCCAGCAGCTTATTATCCGCAGGGGCAAAGTATGGCTACACCTTC. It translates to CASSLLSAGAKYGYTF.

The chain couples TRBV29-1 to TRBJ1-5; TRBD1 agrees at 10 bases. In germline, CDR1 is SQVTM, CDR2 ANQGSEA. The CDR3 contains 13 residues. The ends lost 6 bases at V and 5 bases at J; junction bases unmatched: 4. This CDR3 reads CSVGTGEHQPQHF. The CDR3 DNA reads TGCAGCGTGGGGACAGGGGAGCATCAGCCCCAGCATTTT.

For the CDR3, the DNA is TGCGCCAGCAGGGCGGCCTTCAACACTGAAGCTTTCTTT. Protein: CASRAAFNTEAFF. V and J are TRBV10-1 and TRBJ1-1; no firm D call. The CDR3 is made up of 13 amino acids. Germline V gene lookup returns CDR1 WNHNN and CDR2 SYGVQD (reference sequence). V lost 6 bases to trimming and J lost 2 bases, with 10 bases between them.

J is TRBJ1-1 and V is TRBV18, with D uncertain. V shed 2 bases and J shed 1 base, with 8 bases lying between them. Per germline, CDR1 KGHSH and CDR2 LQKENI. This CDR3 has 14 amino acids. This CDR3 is CASSPNSGNTEAFF. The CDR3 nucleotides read TGTGCCAGCTCACCAAACAGTGGGAACACTGAAGCTTTCTTT.

CDR3 nucleotide sequence: TGCGCCAGCAGCTTGCGTAGCGGACGCACCGGGGAGCTGTTTTTT. Its protein product is CASSLRSGRTGELFF. V and J are TRBV5-1 and TRBJ2-2; D may be TRBD2 (6 bases). Germline CDR1 is SGHRS and CDR2 is YFSETQ. The CDR3 extends over 15 amino acids. Trimming removed 1 base at V and 4 bases at J, with 11 bases between. The full variable domain, with the rest looked up from reference TRBV5-1 and TRBJ2-2, is KAGVTQTPRYLIKTRGQQVTLSCSPISGHRSVSWYQQTPGQGLQFLFEYFSETQRNKGNFPGRFSGRQFSNSRSEMNVSTLELGDSALYLCASSLRSGRTGELFFGEGSRLTVL.

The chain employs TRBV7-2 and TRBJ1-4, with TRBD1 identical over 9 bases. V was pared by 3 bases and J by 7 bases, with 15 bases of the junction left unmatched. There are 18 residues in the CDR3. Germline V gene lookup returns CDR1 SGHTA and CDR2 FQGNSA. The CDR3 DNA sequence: TGTGCCAGCAGCTTCGAAAGCGGAACGGACAGGGGAGGTGAAAAACTGTTTTTT. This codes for CASSFESGTDRGGEKLFF.